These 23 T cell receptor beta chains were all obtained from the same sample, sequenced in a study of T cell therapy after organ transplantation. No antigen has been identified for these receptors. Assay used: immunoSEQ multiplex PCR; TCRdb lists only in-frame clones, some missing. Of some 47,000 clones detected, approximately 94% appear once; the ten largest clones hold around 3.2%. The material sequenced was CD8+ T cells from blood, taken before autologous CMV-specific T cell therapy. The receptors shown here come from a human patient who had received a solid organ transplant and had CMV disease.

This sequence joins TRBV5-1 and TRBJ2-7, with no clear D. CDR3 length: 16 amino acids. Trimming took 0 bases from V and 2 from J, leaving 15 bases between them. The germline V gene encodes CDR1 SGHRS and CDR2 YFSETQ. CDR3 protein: CASSLDSRPSTYEQYF. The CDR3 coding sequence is TGCGCCAGCAGCTTGGACAGTCGGCCCTCCACCTACGAGCAGTACTTC.

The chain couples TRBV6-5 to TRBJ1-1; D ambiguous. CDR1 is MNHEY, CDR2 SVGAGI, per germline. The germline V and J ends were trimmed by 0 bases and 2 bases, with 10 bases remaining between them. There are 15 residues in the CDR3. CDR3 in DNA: TGTGCCAGCAGTTACTCTGGGTTCGTTAACACTGAAGCTTTCTTT. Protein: CASSYSGFVNTEAFF.

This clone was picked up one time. The CDR3: CASSLSRGQETQYF. CDR3 bases: TGTGCCAGCAGTTTATCCAGGGGCCAAGAGACCCAGTACTTC. This chain uses TRBV27 with TRBJ2-5; D is possibly TRBD1 (6 bases). The CDR3 is 14 amino acids. Germline CDR1 is MNHEY and CDR2 is SMNVEV (reference sequence). Trimming took 0 bases from V and 1 from J, leaving 6 bases between them.

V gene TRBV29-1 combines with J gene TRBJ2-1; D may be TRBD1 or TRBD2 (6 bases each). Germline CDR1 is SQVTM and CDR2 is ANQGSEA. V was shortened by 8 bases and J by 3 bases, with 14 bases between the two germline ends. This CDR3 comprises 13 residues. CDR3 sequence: CSSLGGIYNEQFF. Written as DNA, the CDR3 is TGCAGCTCCCTCGGGGGCATCTACAATGAGCAGTTCTTC.

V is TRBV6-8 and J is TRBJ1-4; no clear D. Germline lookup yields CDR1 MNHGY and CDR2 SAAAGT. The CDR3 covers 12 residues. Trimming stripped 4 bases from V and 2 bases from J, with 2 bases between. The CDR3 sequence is CASSWTNEKLFF. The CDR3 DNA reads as TGTGCCAGCAGTTGGACTAATGAAAAACTGTTTTTT.

CDR3 in amino acids: CASSYRTGEEQYF. The CDR3 DNA sequence: TGTGCCAGCAGTTACCGGACAGGGGAAGAGCAGTACTTC. The chain links TRBV6-5 to TRBJ2-7, with TRBD1 identical over 9 bases. J gave up 7 bases and V 2 bases, and 3 bases lay outside the gene matches. Germline V gene sequence: CDR1 MNHEY, CDR2 SVGAGI. CDR3 size: 13 residues.

CDR3: CASGPGGEYSNQPQHF. The DNA of the CDR3 is TGTGCTAGTGGCCCGGGGGGGGAATATAGCAATCAGCCCCAGCATTTT. The chain recombines TRBV12-5 with TRBJ1-5; maybe TRBD1 (5 bases). Trimming cost V 6 bases and J 0 bases, with 15 bases left between them. CDR3 length: 16 amino acids. Per the germline V gene, CDR1 is LGHNT and CDR2 is FRNRAP.

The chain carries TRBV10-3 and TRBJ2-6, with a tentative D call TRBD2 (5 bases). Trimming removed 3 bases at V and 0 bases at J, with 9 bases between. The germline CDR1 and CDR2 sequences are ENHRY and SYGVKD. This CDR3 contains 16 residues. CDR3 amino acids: CAISEGGTSGANVLTF. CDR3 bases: TGTGCCATCAGTGAAGGAGGAACCTCTGGGGCCAACGTCCTGACTTTC.

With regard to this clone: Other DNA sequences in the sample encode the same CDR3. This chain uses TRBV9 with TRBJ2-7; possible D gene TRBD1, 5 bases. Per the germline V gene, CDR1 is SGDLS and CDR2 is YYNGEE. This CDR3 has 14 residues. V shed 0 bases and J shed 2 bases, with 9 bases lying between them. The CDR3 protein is CASSVGDSTYEQYF. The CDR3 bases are TGTGCCAGCAGCGTAGGTGACAGTACCTACGAGCAGTACTTC. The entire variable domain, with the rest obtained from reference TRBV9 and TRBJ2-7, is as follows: DSGVTQTPKHLITATGQRVTLRCSPRSGDLSVYWYQQSLDQGLQFLIQYYNGEERAKGNILERFSAQQFPDLHSELNLSSLELGDSALYFCASSVGDSTYEQYFGPGTRLTVT.

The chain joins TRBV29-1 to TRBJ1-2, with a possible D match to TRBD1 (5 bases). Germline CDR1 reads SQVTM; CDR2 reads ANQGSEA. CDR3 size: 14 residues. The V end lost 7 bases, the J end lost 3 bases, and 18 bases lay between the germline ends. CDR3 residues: CSAETGAGHYGYTF. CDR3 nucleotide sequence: TGCAGCGCCGAGACCGGGGCGGGGCACTATGGCTACACCTTC.

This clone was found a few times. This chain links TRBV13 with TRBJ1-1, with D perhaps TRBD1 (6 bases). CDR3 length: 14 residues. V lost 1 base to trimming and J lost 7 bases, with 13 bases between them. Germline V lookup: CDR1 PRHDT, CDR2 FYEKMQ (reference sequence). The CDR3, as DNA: TGTGCCAGCAGCTTAGAAGGGGGGACAAATGAAGCTTTCTTT. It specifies CASSLEGGTNEAFF. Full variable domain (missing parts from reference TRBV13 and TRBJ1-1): AAGVIQSPRHLIKEKRETATLKCYPIPRHDTVYWYQQGPGQDPQFLISFYEKMQSDKGSIPDRFSAQQFSDYHSELNMSSLELGDSALYFCASSLEGGTNEAFFGQGTRLTVV.

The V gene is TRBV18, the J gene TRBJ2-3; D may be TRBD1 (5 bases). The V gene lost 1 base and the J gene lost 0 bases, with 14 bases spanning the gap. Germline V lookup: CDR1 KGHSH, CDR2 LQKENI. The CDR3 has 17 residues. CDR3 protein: CASSPQKGARSTDTQYF. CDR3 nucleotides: TGTGCCAGCTCACCACAAAAAGGGGCAAGGAGCACAGATACGCAGTATTTT.

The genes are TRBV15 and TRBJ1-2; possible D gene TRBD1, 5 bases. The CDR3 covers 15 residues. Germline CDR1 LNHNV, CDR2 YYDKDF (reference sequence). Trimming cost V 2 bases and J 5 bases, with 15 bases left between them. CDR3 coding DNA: TGTGCCACCAGCAGACAAAGGGGATCAGGTTATGGCTACACCTTC. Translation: CATSRQRGSGYGYTF.

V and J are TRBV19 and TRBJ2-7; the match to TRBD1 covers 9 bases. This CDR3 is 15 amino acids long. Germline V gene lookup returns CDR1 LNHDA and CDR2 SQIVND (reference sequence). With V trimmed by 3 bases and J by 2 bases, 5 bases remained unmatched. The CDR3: CASSISGTGTYEQYF. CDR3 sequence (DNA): TGTGCCAGTAGTATCTCCGGGACAGGGACCTACGAGCAGTACTTC.

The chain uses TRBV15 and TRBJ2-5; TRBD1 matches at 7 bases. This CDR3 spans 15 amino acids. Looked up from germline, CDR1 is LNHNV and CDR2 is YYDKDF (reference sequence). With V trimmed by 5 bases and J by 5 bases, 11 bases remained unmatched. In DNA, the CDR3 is TGTGCCACCAGCGGGACAGAGACCCAAGTGGAGACCCAGTACTTC. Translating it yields CATSGTETQVETQYF.

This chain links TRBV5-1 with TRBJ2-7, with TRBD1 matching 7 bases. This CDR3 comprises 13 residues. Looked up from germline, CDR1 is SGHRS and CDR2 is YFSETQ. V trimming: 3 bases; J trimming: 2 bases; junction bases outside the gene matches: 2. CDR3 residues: CASSSGQTYEQYF. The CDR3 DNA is TGCGCCAGCAGCTCGGGACAGACCTACGAGCAGTACTTC.

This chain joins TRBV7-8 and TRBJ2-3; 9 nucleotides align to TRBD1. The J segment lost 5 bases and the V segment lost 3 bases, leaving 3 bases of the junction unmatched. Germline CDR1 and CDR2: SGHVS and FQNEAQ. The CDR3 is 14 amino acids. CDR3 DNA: TGTGCCAGCAGCTTCAACAGGGGGCGAGATACGCAGTATTTT. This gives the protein CASSFNRGRDTQYF.

The CDR3 reads CASSFLETQYF. CDR3 bases: TGTGCCAGCAGCTTCTTGGAGACCCAGTACTTC. J is TRBJ2-5 and V is TRBV5-4; D is ambiguous. V was trimmed by 2 bases and J by 5 bases, leaving 4 bases between them. CDR1 and CDR2 (germline): SGHNT, YYREEE (reference sequence). The CDR3 covers 11 residues.

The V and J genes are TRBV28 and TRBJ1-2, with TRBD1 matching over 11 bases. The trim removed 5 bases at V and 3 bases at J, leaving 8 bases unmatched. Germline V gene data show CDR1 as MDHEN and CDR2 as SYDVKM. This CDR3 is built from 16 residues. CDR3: CASSHGQGASYYGYTF. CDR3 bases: TGTGCCAGCAGTCACGGACAGGGGGCGAGTTACTATGGCTACACCTTC.

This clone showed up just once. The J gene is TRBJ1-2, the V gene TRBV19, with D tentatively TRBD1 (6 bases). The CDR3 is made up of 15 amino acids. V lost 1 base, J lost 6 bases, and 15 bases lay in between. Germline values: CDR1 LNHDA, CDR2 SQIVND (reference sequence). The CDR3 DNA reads TGTGCCAGTAGTATAGGACAGGAACGGGTGGATGGCTACACCTTC. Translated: CASSIGQERVDGYTF.

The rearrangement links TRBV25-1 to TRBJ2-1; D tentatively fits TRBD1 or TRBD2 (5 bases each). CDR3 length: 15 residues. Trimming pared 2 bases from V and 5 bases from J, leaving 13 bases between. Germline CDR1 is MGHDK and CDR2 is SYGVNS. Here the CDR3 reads CASSEQERGDNEQFF. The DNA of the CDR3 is TGTGCCAGCAGTGAACAAGAACGGGGCGACAATGAGCAGTTCTTC.

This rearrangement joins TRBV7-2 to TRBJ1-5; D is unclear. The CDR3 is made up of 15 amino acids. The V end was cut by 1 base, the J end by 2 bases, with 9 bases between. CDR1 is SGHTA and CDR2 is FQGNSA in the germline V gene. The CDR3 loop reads CASSLVGEGNQPQHF. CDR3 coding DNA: TGTGCCAGCAGCTTAGTAGGAGAGGGCAATCAGCCCCAGCATTTT.

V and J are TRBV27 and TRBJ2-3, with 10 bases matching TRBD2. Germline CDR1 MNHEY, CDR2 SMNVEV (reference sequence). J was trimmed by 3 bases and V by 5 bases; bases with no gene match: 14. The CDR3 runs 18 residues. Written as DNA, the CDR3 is TGTGCCAGCAGTCTACTCCGGAGTAGCGGGGGGAAGACAGATACGCAGTATTTT. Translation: CASSLLRSSGGKTDTQYF.